This T cell receptor beta chain stems from a study of blood T cells in healthy people across ages. Notes on the study in general: What prevented conclusive comparison of naive and antigen-experienced cells was that PBMCs were unsorted.

Investigators took about 9.2 milliliters of peripheral blood from every donor. Every sample gave at least 5.5 micrograms of total RNA when it was extracted. In this sample, this clonotype turned up a few times. What it binds is unknown. With a J-beta primer mix and a sample-barcoded 5' primer, a second PCR ran 7 to 11 cycles. TCRdb recomputed calls from the 5' RACE reads with MiXCR, one row per CDR3 protein. The sample comprises 450,000 to 700,000 distinct CDR3 sequences, approximately 25% of which are singletons, and approximately 17% rests with the top ten. The clonotype was recovered from a woman in her 70s in good health. Material for sequencing was blood.

The CDR3 DNA reads as TGTGCCAGCAGTCCCGGACTGACCTCTGGGGCCAACGTCCTGACTTTC. Translating gives CASSPGLTSGANVLTF. The V gene is TRBV27, the J gene TRBJ2-6; D might be TRBD2 (5 bases). Germline V gene data show CDR1 as MNHEY and CDR2 as SMNVEV (reference sequence). CDR3 size: 16 residues. V lost 5 bases, J lost 0 bases, and 11 bases lay in between. Complete variable domain (other parts from reference TRBV27 and TRBJ2-6): EAQVTQNPRYLITVTGKKLTVTCSQNMNHEYMSWYRQDPGLGLRQIYYSMNVEVTDKGDVPEGYKVSRKEKRNFPLILESPSPNQTSLYFCASSPGLTSGANVLTFGAGSRLTVL.